This passage covers 30 T cell receptor beta chains from one sample sequenced in a study of response to subunit inactivated influenza vaccine. TCRdb re-analysed the RT-PCR reads in MiXCR, keeping a single row per CDR3 protein. The repertoire holds about 520,000 distinct CDR3 sequences, with 6.5% to 8% as singletons. This material consisted of PBMCs from blood, taken roughly 24 months after vaccination. The receptors derive from a man aged 50 to 75 who received an inactivated influenza vaccine.

This clonotype was counted ten times or more. The genes are TRBV4-1 and TRBJ1-1, with D perhaps TRBD1 (5 bases). The CDR3 has 14 amino acids. Between the trimmed V and J ends, which lost 4 bases and 5 bases, there was a span of 14 bases. Germline values: CDR1 MGHRA, CDR2 YSYEKL. The CDR3 bases are TGCGCCAGCAGCCGGGACCCGGTAGGGACTGAAGCTTTCTTT. Its protein is CASSRDPVGTEAFF.

This clonotype turned up a few times. The chain combines TRBV20-1 with TRBJ1-2; D not resolved. Germline V gene sequence: CDR1 DFQATT, CDR2 SNEGSKA (reference sequence). The CDR3 is made up of 10 amino acids. V gave up 0 bases and J gave up 8 bases, with 4 bases separating them. The CDR3 sequence is CSARERGYTF. CDR3 bases: TGCAGTGCTAGAGAGAGGGGCTACACCTTC.

This clonotype was observed many times. The rearrangement uses TRBV4-1 and TRBJ2-2; D call uncertain. The CDR3 loop spans 17 amino acids. V lost 0 bases and J 4 bases, leaving 15 bases between the germline ends. Germline CDR1 reads MGHRA; CDR2 reads YSYEKL. The CDR3 spells CASSQDPGRMRTGELFF. CDR3 nucleotide sequence: TGCGCCAGCAGCCAAGACCCGGGTCGAATGCGCACCGGGGAGCTGTTTTTT.

The gene calls are TRBV15 and TRBJ1-6, with D perhaps TRBD1 (5 bases). The V end lost 0 bases, the J end lost 8 bases, and 11 bases lay between the germline ends. CDR1 is LNHNV and CDR2 is YYDKDF in the germline V gene (reference sequence). The length of the CDR3 is 15 residues. Here the CDR3 reads CATSRDRQGYSPLHF. In nucleotides, the CDR3 is TGTGCCACCAGCAGAGATCGCCAGGGATATTCACCCCTCCACTTT.

This clonotype was seen only a few times. The V gene is TRBV5-4, the J gene TRBJ2-7; possible D gene TRBD2, 5 bases. This CDR3 region has 13 residues. The V gene's germline CDR1 is SGHNT and CDR2 YYREEE (reference sequence). V was cut by 0 bases and J by 7 bases, with 11 bases left in between. The CDR3 nucleotides read TGTGCCAGCAGCTTGGAACCCCCGGGGGAGCAGTACTTC. This translates into CASSLEPPGEQYF.

The rearrangement uses TRBV12-3 or TRBV12-4 and TRBJ2-3, with 12 nucleotides matching TRBD2. The CDR3 has 17 amino acids. The J segment lost 0 bases and the V segment lost 5 bases, leaving 6 bases of the junction unmatched. CDR3 bases: TGTGCCAGCAGTGGCGGACTAGCGGGGACTAGCACAGATACGCAGTATTTT. It is translated as CASSGGLAGTSTDTQYF.

Only a few counts were recorded for this clonotype. The chain is built from TRBV6-1 and TRBJ1-6; D uncertain. Trimming cost V 5 bases and J 5 bases, with 16 bases left between them. The CDR3 totals 16 residues. Per the germline V gene, CDR1 is MNHNS and CDR2 is SASEGT. The CDR3 sequence is CASSLFVEGNNSPLHF. The CDR3 DNA reads TGTGCCAGCAGTCTCTTCGTGGAGGGTAATAATTCACCCCTCCACTTT.

This clonotype was seen repeatedly, ten times or more. The V and J genes are TRBV2 and TRBJ2-1, with TRBD2 matching over 7 bases. After removal of 4 bases from V and 10 bases from J, the junction contained 7 bases not matched to a gene. This CDR3 is 13 amino acids long. Looked up from germline, CDR1 is SNHLY and CDR2 is FYNNEI. The CDR3 nucleotides are TGTGCCAGCAGTGCCAGCGGGATTAGAGAGCAGTTCTTC. Its translation: CASSASGIREQFF.

This clonotype was detected only a few times. This chain uses TRBV5-1 with TRBJ2-2, with D possibly called TRBD1 or TRBD2 (5 bases each). In germline, CDR1 is SGHRS, CDR2 YFSETQ. This CDR3 comprises 15 residues. Trimming cost V 0 bases and J 7 bases, with 13 bases left between them. The CDR3 loop is CASSLGRDRGGELFF. As DNA, the CDR3 is TGCGCCAGCAGCTTGGGCAGGGACCGAGGCGGGGAGCTGTTTTTT.

This clonotype was found a few times. The chain couples TRBV6-2 or TRBV6-3 to TRBJ1-2; D is perhaps TRBD1 (6 bases). V was shortened by 0 bases and J by 3 bases, with 11 bases between the two germline ends. CDR1 is MNHEY and CDR2 is SVGEGT in the germline V gene. This CDR3 has 15 residues. CDR3 amino acids: CASSYSQGHYYGYTF. The CDR3 DNA follows: TGTGCCAGCAGTTACTCGCAGGGGCATTACTATGGCTACACCTTC.

The rearrangement links TRBV7-6 to TRBJ2-5; 7 bases agree with TRBD1. The germline V gene encodes CDR1 SGHVS and CDR2 FNYEAQ. This CDR3 spans 14 amino acids. V dropped 5 bases and J dropped 3; count of bases not matched to a gene: 6. The CDR3, as DNA: TGTGCCAGCAGCCCCGACAGGGTCGAAGAGACCCAGTACTTC. As protein: CASSPDRVEETQYF.

J is TRBJ2-1 and V is TRBV11-2; 10 nucleotides line up with TRBD2. Germline V gene sequence: CDR1 SGHAT, CDR2 FQNNGV. This CDR3 has 18 amino acids. Losses at the gene ends were 5 bases for V and 2 bases for J; bases not matched to a gene: 12. CDR3 sequence reads: CASSNLWTSGRTYNEQFF. The CDR3 DNA is TGTGCCAGCAGCAACCTCTGGACTAGCGGTAGGACCTACAATGAGCAGTTCTTC.

This clonotype was counted ten times or more. The chain couples TRBV20-1 to TRBJ2-7; D is possibly TRBD1 (5 bases). The CDR3 has 12 amino acids. Trimming stripped 7 bases from V and 6 bases from J, with 16 bases between. CDR1 is DFQATT, CDR2 SNEGSKA, per germline (reference sequence). The CDR3: CSVPSQGSEQYF. The CDR3 nucleotides read TGCAGTGTCCCAAGCCAGGGTAGCGAGCAGTACTTC.

This clonotype has more than one count but fewer than ten. This sequence joins TRBV20-1 and TRBJ1-1; D unclear. Germline V CDR1 and CDR2: DFQATT, SNEGSKA (reference sequence). Trimming removed 2 bases from V and 7 bases from J, with 8 bases in between. CDR3 size: 11 residues. The CDR3 loop is CSARRRDEAFF. DNA for the CDR3: TGCAGTGCTAGAAGGCGGGATGAAGCTTTCTTT.

This clonotype turned up a few times. V usage is TRBV12-3 or TRBV12-4 and J usage is TRBJ2-3; 14 nucleotides line up with TRBD2. The junction had 3 bases not matched to a gene; V was cut back by 4 bases and J by 3 bases. This CDR3 region has 16 residues. The CDR3: CASSSWTSGRTDTQYF. CDR3 nucleotide sequence: TGTGCCAGCAGTTCGTGGACTAGCGGGAGGACAGATACGCAGTATTTT.

Concerning this clonotype: Given a much more abundant clone one base away, this may be a read error. The chain has TRBV6-1 and TRBJ2-7; no clear D gene. Germline values: CDR1 MNHNS, CDR2 SASEGT. The CDR3 extends over 11 amino acids. CDR3 nucleotides: TGTGCCAGCAGTGATTTCTACGGGCAGTACTTC. This translates into CASSDFYGQYF.

This clonotype appeared many times. The chain recombines TRBV7-9 with TRBJ2-5; tentatively, D is TRBD1 (5 bases). Germline V CDR1 and CDR2: SEHNR, FQNEAQ (reference sequence). The CDR3 contains 15 residues. Trimming stripped 1 base from V and 0 bases from J, with 9 bases between. The CDR3 protein is CASSLGQGNQETQYF. The CDR3 DNA is TGTGCCAGCAGCTTAGGGCAGGGAAACCAAGAGACCCAGTACTTC. Looking up the rest from reference TRBV7-9 and TRBJ2-5 gives the full variable domain: DTGVSQNPRHKITKRGQNVTFRCDPISEHNRLYWYRQTLGQGPEFLTYFQNEAQLEKSRLLSDRFSAERPKGSFSTLEIQRTEQGDSAMYLCASSLGQGNQETQYFGPGTRLLVL.

This clonotype appeared many times. The gene calls are TRBV4-3 and TRBJ2-2, with D maybe TRBD2 (6 bases). Trimming removed 0 bases from V and 4 bases from J, with 15 bases in between. CDR1 is LGHNA and CDR2 is YSLEER in the germline V gene. The CDR3 is made up of 17 amino acids. In DNA form, the CDR3 reads TGCGCCAGCAGCCAAGAGGTGGACTACTCGGGCACCGGGGAGCTGTTTTTT. This sequence encodes CASSQEVDYSGTGELFF.

This clonotype came up a few times. The chain has TRBV4-1 and TRBJ1-5; D is unclear. Germline V gives CDR1 MGHRA, CDR2 YSYEKL. With 0 bases removed from V and 3 bases from J, the gap between germline ends came to 9 bases. This CDR3 is 15 amino acids long. The CDR3, as DNA: TGCGCCAGCAGCCAAGACGACTTGTCCAATCAGCCCCAGCATTTT. Protein product: CASSQDDLSNQPQHF.

The rearrangement links TRBV12-3 or TRBV12-4 to TRBJ2-5; the D gene is possibly TRBD2 (6 bases). Trimming shortened V by 5 bases and J by 7 bases, and 8 bases separated the two germline ends. This CDR3 has 11 residues. This chain's CDR3 is CASSHSGTQYF. The CDR3 coding sequence is TGTGCCAGCAGTCATAGCGGGACCCAGTACTTC.

This sequence joins TRBV10-3 and TRBJ2-2, with 13 nucleotides matching TRBD2. V was clipped by 8 bases and J by 8 bases; unmatched bases: 8. CDR3 length: 15 amino acids. Germline V gene data show CDR1 as ENHRY and CDR2 as SYGVKD. The chain's CDR3 is CAISARLAGGGELFF. The CDR3 DNA is TGTGCCATCTCAGCCCGACTAGCGGGAGGAGGGGAGCTGTTTTTT.

This clonotype was seen ten or more times. The chain combines TRBV29-1 with TRBJ2-2; D unresolved. CDR3 length: 14 amino acids. CDR1 is SQVTM, CDR2 ANQGSEA, per germline. Deletions cut 6 bases from V and 1 base from J, with 12 bases between. The CDR3 nucleotides are TGCAGCGTCGACGTCTCCGGGAACACCGGGGAGCTGTTTTTT. This encodes CSVDVSGNTGELFF.

This clonotype was seen only a few times. This rearrangement joins TRBV20-1 to TRBJ2-1, with 16 bases that match TRBD2. The germline CDR1 and CDR2 sequences are DFQATT and SNEGSKA (reference sequence). The length of the CDR3 is 14 residues. V shed 6 bases, J shed 10 bases, and the junction held 6 bases outside the gene matches. DNA for the CDR3: TGCAGTGCCAACCCGGGACTAGCGGGAGGGGAGCAGTTCTTC. It specifies CSANPGLAGGEQFF.

This clonotype was observed at least ten times. V is TRBV11-1 and J is TRBJ1-1; D gene unclear. This CDR3 contains 13 residues. From germline, CDR1 is SGHAT and CDR2 FQDESV (reference sequence). Between the trimmed V and J ends, which lost 3 bases and 5 bases, there was a span of 10 bases. Here the CDR3 reads CASSLAVRTEAFF. The DNA of the CDR3 is TGTGCCAGCAGCTTGGCGGTCCGAACTGAAGCTTTCTTT.

This clonotype was seen more than once but under ten times. The chain carries TRBV6-2 or TRBV6-3 and TRBJ2-7, with D maybe TRBD2 (5 bases). Germline V lookup: CDR1 MNHEY, CDR2 SVGEGT. V gave up 7 bases and J gave up 2 bases, with 18 bases separating them. The CDR3 covers 15 residues. The CDR3 loop reads CASTPYGRGPYEQYF. In DNA form, the CDR3 reads TGTGCCAGCACCCCTTACGGGCGCGGGCCCTACGAGCAGTACTTC.

In DNA form, the CDR3 reads TGCGCCAGCAGTGATGGGGATGGCTACACCTTC. Translating it yields CASSDGDGYTF. The chain has TRBV10-1 and TRBJ1-2; D is ambiguous. Germline lookup yields CDR1 WNHNN and CDR2 SYGVQD (reference sequence). V lost 3 bases and J lost 6, with 5 bases in between. The CDR3 is 11 residues long.

CDR3 amino acids: CASRSLATDTQYF. The CDR3 nucleotides are TGTGCCAGCAGATCCCTCGCCACAGATACGCAGTATTTT. The gene calls are TRBV12-3 or TRBV12-4 and TRBJ2-3; D uncertain. CDR3 length: 13 residues. V gave up 6 bases and J gave up 2 bases, with 9 bases separating them.

This rearrangement joins TRBV20-1 to TRBJ2-5; D not resolved. The CDR3 has 11 amino acids. The V end was cut by 0 bases, the J end by 5 bases, with 4 bases between. The germline V gene has CDR1 DFQATT and CDR2 SNEGSKA (reference sequence). CDR3 protein: CSAREVETQYF. CDR3 DNA: TGCAGTGCTAGAGAGGTGGAGACCCAGTACTTC.

This clonotype has just a few counts. The CDR3 DNA reads TGTGCCAGCAGCTTAGCGGGACAGGGGAGTAATTCACCCCTCCACTTT. Its protein is CASSLAGQGSNSPLHF. The chain links TRBV7-2 to TRBJ1-6; 10 bases line up with TRBD1. Trimming at V came to 0 bases and at J to 6 bases, leaving 2 bases not matched to a gene. Germline lookup yields CDR1 SGHTA and CDR2 FQGNSA. The length of the CDR3 is 16 residues. The full variable domain, its missing parts supplied by reference TRBV7-2 and TRBJ1-6, is GAGVSQSPSNKVTEKGKDVELRCDPISGHTALYWYRQSLGQGLEFLIYFQGNSAPDKSGLPSDRFSAERTGGSVSTLTIQRTQQEDSAVYLCASSLAGQGSNSPLHFGNGTRLTVT.

The V gene is TRBV7-9, the J gene TRBJ1-3; no definite D call. V was trimmed by 3 bases and J by 0 bases, leaving 6 bases between them. The CDR3 consists of 14 residues. The germline CDR1 and CDR2 sequences are SEHNR and FQNEAQ (reference sequence). The CDR3 DNA follows: TGTGCCAGCAGCTTGGCTGTCTCTGGAAACACCATATATTTT. Protein sequence: CASSLAVSGNTIYF.